The present T cell receptor (beta chain) was sequenced within a study of tumor and adjacent non-tumor tissue in lung cancer. Overall study: Aged about 31 to 80 years, patients included more than nine men and five or six women with stage I to III disease.

On this clonotype itself: Germline is not matched at one junction end, which may reflect a read error.

This sample's RNA came from whole unsorted tissue. This non-tumor lung sample came from over 3 cm beyond the tumor edge. Germline loops: CDR1 SGHRS, CDR2 YFSETQ. The CDR3 has 16 amino acids. The library came from three nested PCR rounds adapted from ARM-PCR protocols. TCRdb analysed the multiplex PCR reads with MiXCR anew, one entry per CDR3 protein. The table includes tens of thousands of distinct CDR3 sequences, around 80% detected once. The TCR originated in a man in his 60s with non-small cell lung cancer. This chain joins TRBV5-1 and TRBJ1-1, with D possibly matching TRBD1 (5 bases). Material for sequencing was distant non-tumor lung tissue. In DNA, the CDR3 is TGCGCCAGCAACTCGACAAGACTGGACAAAAACACTGAAACTTTCTTT. Translating gives CASNSTRLDKNTETFF.